The clone carrying this T cell receptor (beta chain) came up a few times. Its specificity is not known. The data belong to a study of OX40 agonist ivuxolimab in advanced cancers. Points from the study as a whole: At 0.1 to 3.0 mg/kg and by week 6, clonal expansion occurred in CD4+ and CD8+ blood T cells.

Sequencing was performed with immunoSEQ multiplex PCR; in TCRdb, only in-frame clones are kept and a portion is missing. The sample comprises 20,000 to 25,000 clones, 84% of which are singletons, and approximately 14% rests with the top ten. The CDR3 is made up of 15 amino acids. V shed 4 bases and J shed 0 bases, with 10 bases lying between them. Germline CDR1 SQVTM, CDR2 ANQGSEA. This receptor was taken from an adult with an advanced solid tumor such as melanoma, head and neck, liver or kidney cancer. The source was CD4+ or CD8+ T cells sorted from blood, collected in a trial of the OX40 agonist ivuxolimab. The chain joins TRBV29-1 to TRBJ2-6; D ambiguous. CDR3 amino acids: CSVASADSGANVLTF. The CDR3 DNA follows: TGCAGCGTTGCGAGCGCCGACTCTGGGGCCAACGTCCTGACTTTC.